The source of this T cell receptor (beta chain) is a study of metastatic and nonmetastatic thyroid tumors. Remarks on this clone: Likely a read error: the CDR3 ends without its conserved phenylalanine or tryptophan.

Through MiXCR, TCRdb re-clonotyped the PCR reads. The table has more than 10,000 clones, 27% seen once. Each patient went into thyroid surgery without having received any treatment. Germline V gene lookup returns CDR1 DFQATT and CDR2 SNEGSKA (reference sequence). This CDR3 is 12 amino acids long. V lost 1 base and J 1 base, leaving 4 bases between the germline ends. The TCR sequence derives from a male donor with papillary thyroid cancer or a benign thyroid nodule (not recorded which). Some clones in this sample may be carry-over from other donors' samples. The J gene is TRBJ1-1, the V gene TRBV20-1; unclear D gene. Source material: adjacent normal tissue. The CDR3 sequence is CSARGGNTEAFL. In DNA, the CDR3 is TGCAGTGCTAGAGGAGGGAACACTGAAGCTTTCCTT.